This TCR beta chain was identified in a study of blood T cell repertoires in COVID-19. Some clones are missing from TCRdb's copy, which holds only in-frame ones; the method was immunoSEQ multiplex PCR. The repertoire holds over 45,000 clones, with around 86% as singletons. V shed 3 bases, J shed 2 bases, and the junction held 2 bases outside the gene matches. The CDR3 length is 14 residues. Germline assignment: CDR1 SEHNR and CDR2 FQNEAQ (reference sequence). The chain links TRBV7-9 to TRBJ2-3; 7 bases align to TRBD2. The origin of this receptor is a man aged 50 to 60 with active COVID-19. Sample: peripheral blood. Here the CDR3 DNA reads TGTGCCAGCAGCTTGCGGGGGTACACAGATACGCAGTATTTT. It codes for CASSLRGYTDTQYF.